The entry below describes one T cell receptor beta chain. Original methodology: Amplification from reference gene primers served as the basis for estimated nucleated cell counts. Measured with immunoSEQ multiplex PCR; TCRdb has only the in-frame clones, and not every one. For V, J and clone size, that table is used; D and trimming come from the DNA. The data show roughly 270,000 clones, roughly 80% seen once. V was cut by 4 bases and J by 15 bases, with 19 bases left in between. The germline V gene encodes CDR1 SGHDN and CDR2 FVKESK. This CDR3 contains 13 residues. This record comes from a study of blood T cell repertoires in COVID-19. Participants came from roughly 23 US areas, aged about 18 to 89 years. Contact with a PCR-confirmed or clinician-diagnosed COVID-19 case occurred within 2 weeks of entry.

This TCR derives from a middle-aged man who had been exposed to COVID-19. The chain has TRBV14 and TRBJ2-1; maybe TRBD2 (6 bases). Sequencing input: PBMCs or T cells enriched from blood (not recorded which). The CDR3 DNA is TGTGCCAGCAGCCCTCAGCGGGCCCAGGCCCCGTTCTTC. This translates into CASSPQRAQAPFF. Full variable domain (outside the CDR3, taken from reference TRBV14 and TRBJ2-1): EAGVTQFPSHSVIEKGQTVTLRCDPISGHDNLYWYRRVMGKEIKFLLHFVKESKQDESGMPNNRFLAERTGGTYSTLKVQPAELEDSGVYFCASSPQRAQAPFFGPGTRLTVL.